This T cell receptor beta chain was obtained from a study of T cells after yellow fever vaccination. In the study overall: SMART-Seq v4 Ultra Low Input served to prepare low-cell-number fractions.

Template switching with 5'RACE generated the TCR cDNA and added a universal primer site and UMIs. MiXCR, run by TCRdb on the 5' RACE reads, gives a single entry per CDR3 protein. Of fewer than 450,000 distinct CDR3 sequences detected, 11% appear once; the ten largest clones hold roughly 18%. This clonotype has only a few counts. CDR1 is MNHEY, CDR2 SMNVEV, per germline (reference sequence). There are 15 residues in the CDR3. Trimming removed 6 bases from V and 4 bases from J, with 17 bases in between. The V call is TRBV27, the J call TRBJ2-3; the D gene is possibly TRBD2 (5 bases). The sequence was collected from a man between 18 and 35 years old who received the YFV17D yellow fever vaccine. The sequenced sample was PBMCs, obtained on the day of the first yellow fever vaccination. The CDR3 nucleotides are TGTGCCAGCAGGACTGAGGACGAGGGTCCAGATACGCAGTATTTT. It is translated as CASRTEDEGPDTQYF.